This T cell receptor (beta chain) is from a study of prognosis after radiotherapy for stage I lung cancer. Study context: Therapy that ran concurrently with stereotactic body radiotherapy was given to no patient.

From genomic DNA, two-round multiplex PCR was used to amplify TCR beta CDR3. Round one of PCR was performed, and it used primers specific to each TRBV and TRBJ gene. TCRdb fed the multiplex PCR reads into MiXCR, producing one record per CDR3 protein. The sample consists of under 20,000 distinct CDR3 sequences, 44% of them appearing once. This clonotype was recorded at least ten times. What it recognizes is unknown. Broader study findings: Median unique TCR clone counts of approximately 9,600 versus 7,200 showed a fall after stereotactic body radiation therapy. In patients who developed distant metastases, Shannon entropy measured after stereotactic body radiation therapy was lower, and baseline Shannon entropy was not associated with metastases.

The CDR3 is 15 residues long. V lost 6 bases, J lost 2 bases, and 7 bases stayed unmatched. Germline CDR1 and CDR2: MNHEY and SMNVEV (reference sequence). Source: PBMCs, taken before or after stereotactic body radiation therapy (not recorded which). The TCR sequence derives from a donor aged 50 or older with non-small cell lung cancer. J is TRBJ1-1 and V is TRBV27; 9 bases fit TRBD1. CDR3 residues: CASSRPTGGNTEAFF. In DNA form, the CDR3 reads TGTGCCAGCAGCCGCCCTACAGGGGGCAACACTGAAGCTTTCTTT.